Following are 24 T cell receptor beta chains from one sample sequenced in a study of control samples from healthy donors and cancer patients. Repertoires were generated with immunoSEQ multiplex PCR, while TCRdb's copy carries only in-frame clones and drops some. The table lists more than 150,000 clones, 85% to 95% of them singletons, with about 1.5% in the top ten. The sequenced sample was blood. Receptors originate from a man aged 18-30 years in good health.

The CDR3 region has the DNA TGTGCCAGCAGTGAGACGGGGTCGAAGGGCTACACCTTC. Its translation is CASSETGSKGYTF. This chain uses TRBV9 with TRBJ1-2; D remains unclear. The V end lost 5 bases, the J end lost 8 bases, and 16 bases lay between the germline ends. The CDR3 length is 13 residues. CDR1 and CDR2 (germline): SGDLS, YYNGEE.

The chain joins TRBV5-1 to TRBJ1-2, with D maybe TRBD1 (5 bases). The V and J ends lost 3 bases and 4 bases respectively, with 7 bases between them. Germline V gene data show CDR1 as SGHRS and CDR2 as YFSETQ. The CDR3 is made up of 12 amino acids. The CDR3 sequence is CASSWDFYGYTF. As DNA, the CDR3 is TGCGCCAGCAGCTGGGACTTCTATGGCTACACCTTC.

The rearrangement uses TRBV5-5 and TRBJ1-5; 7 positions match TRBD1. CDR1 is SGHKS, CDR2 YYEKEE, per germline (reference sequence). The CDR3 is 14 amino acids. V lost 3 bases and J lost 3; bases outside the gene matches: 3. CDR3: CASSYGTANQPQHF. The CDR3 nucleotides read TGTGCCAGCAGCTACGGGACAGCCAATCAGCCCCAGCATTTT.

The genes are TRBV30 and TRBJ1-2, with TRBD1 matching over 10 bases. The CDR3 extends over 13 amino acids. In germline, CDR1 is GTSNPN, CDR2 SVGIG (reference sequence). The V and J ends lost 3 bases and 11 bases, in that order; junction bases with no gene match: 9. This CDR3 reads CAWSRQGASWYTF. The CDR3 DNA sequence: TGTGCCTGGAGCAGACAGGGGGCCTCTTGGTACACCTTC.

The rearrangement joins TRBV6-5 to TRBJ2-1; 8 positions agree with TRBD1. The J segment lost 10 bases and the V segment lost 8 bases, leaving 16 bases of the junction unmatched. CDR3 length: 15 amino acids. Germline CDR1 and CDR2: MNHEY and SVGAGI. The CDR3 DNA sequence: TGTGCCAGCGGGGGACAGGCGGCCTACGGGAAAGAGCAGTTCTTC. Translated: CASGGQAAYGKEQFF.

V is TRBV10-3 and J is TRBJ2-1, with D perhaps assigned TRBD1 or TRBD2 (5 bases each). Germline V gene data show CDR1 as ENHRY and CDR2 as SYGVKD. V was trimmed by 0 bases and J by 10 bases, leaving 10 bases between them. The CDR3 totals 13 residues. CDR3 bases: TGTGCCATCAGTGAGTCGAGGGGCAGCGAGCAGTTCTTC. Protein: CAISESRGSEQFF.

This sequence joins TRBV5-1 and TRBJ2-2; D gene uncertain. The V end lost 0 bases, the J end lost 5 bases, and 11 bases lay between the germline ends. There are 15 residues in the CDR3. Germline assignment: CDR1 SGHRS and CDR2 YFSETQ. CDR3 loop: CASSLAGFRTGELFF. As DNA, the CDR3 is TGCGCCAGCAGCTTGGCTGGATTTAGAACCGGGGAGCTGTTTTTT.

The chain has TRBV27 and TRBJ1-2; D possibly corresponds to TRBD1 (6 bases). CDR1 MNHEY and CDR2 SMNVEV come from the germline V gene (reference sequence). CDR3 length: 16 amino acids. Between the trimmed V and J ends, which lost 6 bases and 4 bases, there was a span of 21 bases. The CDR3 spells CASRNRDSGAPYGYTF. CDR3 DNA sequence: TGTGCCAGCAGAAACCGTGACTCAGGGGCCCCCTATGGCTACACCTTC.

The gene calls are TRBV19 and TRBJ1-4; D is unresolved. CDR1 LNHDA and CDR2 SQIVND come from the germline V gene (reference sequence). The CDR3 runs 15 residues. Trimming took off 7 bases at V and 0 bases at J, with 12 bases between the two ends. CDR3 residues: CASMGVTATNEKLFF. As DNA, the CDR3 is TGTGCCAGTATGGGTGTAACAGCAACTAATGAAAAACTGTTTTTT.

This clone was observed once. The chain is built from TRBV6-5 and TRBJ2-7; 7 bases fit TRBD1. There are 14 residues in the CDR3. Trimming cost V 6 bases and J 5 bases; bases outside gene matches: 10. Germline V gives CDR1 MNHEY, CDR2 SVGAGI. CDR3 sequence (DNA): TGTGCCAGCAGCCTTCTCCGGGACAGCAACGAGCAGTACTTC. It translates to CASSLLRDSNEQYF.

This chain links TRBV9 with TRBJ1-1; a possible D gene is TRBD1 (6 bases). The CDR3 has 14 residues. In germline, CDR1 is SGDLS, CDR2 YYNGEE. The V gene lost 3 bases and the J gene lost 8 bases, with 17 bases spanning the gap. The CDR3, as DNA: TGTGCCAGCAGCGCGCTACAGGGAGGGGCGGAAGCTTTCTTT. Translating gives CASSALQGGAEAFF. Using reference TRBV9 and TRBJ1-1 for the parts outside the CDR3, the full variable domain is DSGVTQTPKHLITATGQRVTLRCSPRSGDLSVYWYQQSLDQGLQFLIQYYNGEERAKGNILERFSAQQFPDLHSELNLSSLELGDSALYFCASSALQGGAEAFFGQGTRLTVV.

V gene TRBV2 combines with J gene TRBJ2-5; the match to TRBD2 covers 10 bases. This CDR3 has 14 amino acids. Germline CDR1 reads SNHLY; CDR2 reads FYNNEI. Trimming cost V 7 bases and J 3 bases; bases outside gene matches: 5. CDR3 region: CASIVAGGEETQYF. As DNA, the CDR3 is TGTGCCAGCATCGTAGCGGGGGGTGAAGAGACCCAGTACTTC.

The chain uses TRBV6-1 and TRBJ2-7, with D possibly matching TRBD1 (5 bases). This CDR3 has 13 amino acids. The germline gives CDR1 MNHNS, CDR2 SASEGT. Trimming shortened V by 2 bases and J by 5 bases, and 10 bases separated the two germline ends. In nucleotides, the CDR3 is TGTGCCAGCAGTGAAACTTTCAGGGACGAGCAGTACTTC. This encodes CASSETFRDEQYF.

The gene calls are TRBV19 and TRBJ1-2, with D unclear. There are 14 residues in the CDR3. Looked up from germline, CDR1 is LNHDA and CDR2 is SQIVND (reference sequence). Between the trimmed V and J ends, which lost 8 bases and 5 bases, there was a span of 18 bases. The CDR3 protein is CASFPLYGEYGYTF. The CDR3 region has the DNA TGTGCCAGTTTCCCCCTCTACGGAGAATATGGCTACACCTTC.

The V gene is TRBV6-5, the J gene TRBJ2-7; D might be TRBD2 (5 bases). There are 13 residues in the CDR3. The germline V gene has CDR1 MNHEY and CDR2 SVGAGI. V lost 5 bases, J lost 2 bases, and 10 bases lay in between. The CDR3 region is CASSPPGTYEQYF. DNA for the CDR3: TGTGCCAGCAGTCCCCCGGGAACCTACGAGCAGTACTTC.

The rearrangement joins TRBV19 to TRBJ2-5; no firm D call. V dropped 6 bases and J dropped 0 bases, with 2 bases sitting between them. The length of the CDR3 is 11 residues. Germline V lookup: CDR1 LNHDA, CDR2 SQIVND (reference sequence). The CDR3 reads CASRDQETQYF. The CDR3 DNA sequence: TGTGCCAGTAGGGACCAAGAGACCCAGTACTTC.

CDR3 nucleotide sequence: TGTGCCAGCAGTACCGGACAGTTGGAGACCCAGTACTTC. It yields the protein CASSTGQLETQYF. The chain is built from TRBV6-5 and TRBJ2-5; TRBD1 is a possible D gene (6 bases). The CDR3 is made up of 13 amino acids. Germline values: CDR1 MNHEY, CDR2 SVGAGI. The V end lost 5 bases, the J end lost 5 bases, and 12 bases lay between the germline ends.

The genes are TRBV6-5 and TRBJ2-2; D possibly corresponds to TRBD1 (6 bases). The V gene's germline CDR1 is MNHEY and CDR2 SVGAGI. V was cut by 9 bases and J by 3 bases, with 14 bases left in between. There are 14 residues in the CDR3. CDR3 in amino acids: CASCYKGDTGELFF. CDR3 DNA sequence: TGTGCCAGTTGTTACAAGGGGGACACCGGGGAGCTGTTTTTT.

V gene TRBV5-1 combines with J gene TRBJ2-6; D remains unclear. The CDR3 spans 18 residues. The V gene's germline CDR1 is SGHRS and CDR2 YFSETQ. V was pared by 0 bases and J by 2 bases, with 15 bases between. CDR3 in amino acids: CASSLGVGKVAGANVLTF. As DNA, the CDR3 is TGCGCCAGCAGCTTGGGGGTAGGGAAGGTCGCTGGGGCCAACGTCCTGACTTTC. The entire variable domain, with the rest obtained from reference TRBV5-1 and TRBJ2-6, is as follows: KAGVTQTPRYLIKTRGQQVTLSCSPISGHRSVSWYQQTPGQGLQFLFEYFSETQRNKGNFPGRFSGRQFSNSRSEMNVSTLELGDSALYLCASSLGVGKVAGANVLTFGAGSRLTVL.

V usage is TRBV19 and J usage is TRBJ1-1; D possibly corresponds to TRBD1 (5 bases). Trimming pared 7 bases from V and 1 base from J, leaving 10 bases between. The CDR3 sequence is 13 residues long. Germline CDR1 and CDR2: LNHDA and SQIVND (reference sequence). The CDR3 here is CASNRHSNTEAFF. The CDR3 bases are TGTGCCAGTAACAGGCACTCGAACACTGAAGCTTTCTTT.

The genes are TRBV6-5 and TRBJ1-1; 9 bases are shared with TRBD1. The germline gives CDR1 MNHEY, CDR2 SVGAGI. This CDR3 has 14 residues. The J segment lost 6 bases and the V segment lost 7 bases, leaving 9 bases of the junction unmatched. The chain's CDR3 is CASTIDRGVAEAFF. DNA for the CDR3: TGTGCCAGCACTATCGACAGGGGGGTGGCTGAAGCTTTCTTT.

The rearrangement joins TRBV11-3 to TRBJ2-7, with TRBD1 matching 9 bases. Germline V CDR1 and CDR2: SGHNT, YENEEA. The trim removed 5 bases at V and 6 bases at J, leaving 2 bases unmatched. The CDR3 is 12 residues long. CDR3 nucleotides: TGTGCCAGCAGCATGACAGGGGGCGAGCAGTACTTC. Protein product: CASSMTGGEQYF.

This CDR3 reads CASSFPGQGHLEQFF. The CDR3, as DNA: TGTGCCAGCAGCTTCCCGGGACAGGGCCACCTGGAGCAGTTCTTC. This chain uses TRBV11-1 with TRBJ2-1; TRBD1 aligns across 9 bases. This CDR3 has 15 residues. J gave up 10 bases and V 3 bases, and 10 bases lay outside the gene matches. Germline V gene sequence: CDR1 SGHAT, CDR2 FQDESV (reference sequence).

The rearrangement joins TRBV6-5 to TRBJ1-2; D gene uncertain. Deletions cut 0 bases from V and 2 bases from J, with 13 bases between. The V gene's germline CDR1 is MNHEY and CDR2 SVGAGI. This CDR3 is 16 amino acids long. DNA of the CDR3: TGTGCCAGCAGTTACTCATCGGGGAAAGGGAACTATGGCTACACCTTC. It encodes CASSYSSGKGNYGYTF.